This T cell receptor beta chain was sequenced in a study of blood T cell repertoires in COVID-19 (dated by TCRdb to the early 2020s). About the full investigation: Samples from collaborators originated in the United States, Italy and Spain and spanned both the acute and convalescent phases of COVID-19. Subjects who had been exposed to COVID-19, were actively infected with it, or had recovered from it provided the deeply sampled blood TCRbeta repertoires that made up the dataset. Where available, HLA class I and class II types were obtained from metadata supplied by the sample provider rather than from assay-based typing. A freely available public database, intended as a resource for researchers studying the immune response to SARS-CoV-2, is where the repertoires were released. The prospective study material was composed of cDNA or gDNA derived from T cells, B-cell-depleted T cells, or PBMCs. The sample metadata nearly always contained a de-identified subject ID, COVID-19 status, age in years and sex. The samples were drawn from two sources: the first 160 participants of the ongoing ImmuneRACE study, and over 1,000 subjects contributed by 6 global collaborators.

TCRbeta CDR3 regions were amplified from genomic DNA by means of the immunoSEQ Assay, a bias-controlled multiplex PCR. In the source study's methods: The number of nucleated cells in each sample was estimated by amplification of reference gene primers within the assay. To quantify the absolute abundance of each unique TCRbeta CDR3 rearrangement, sequence reads were collapsed and filtered. For each sample, productive Simpson clonality was calculated as the square root of Simpson's diversity index over productive rearrangements. TCRdb took over this immuneACCESS table, retaining in-frame rearrangements with V and J assigned. Such tables are incomplete; in checked studies, under half of the missing clones stem from an unresolved V gene, and the remainder is unexplained. Clone size and the V and J calls come from that table; the DNA yielded D and trimming. Within this sample are approximately 390,000 clones, with roughly 90% of them counted one time only. Of the sample, 5% to 8.5% falls within the top ten clones.

The investigation overall reported the following: Clinical and demographic metadata were provided uncurated, with the amount varying by source and participant.

A note on this clone: What this receptor recognizes is not known. No base-level quality is on record; no much larger clone is a single base apart.

Reading from cysteine to phenylalanine, the CDR3 counts 13 amino acids. The DNA shown is the 39-base CDR3, in frame from base 1. CDR1 and CDR2, looked up from the germline V gene, are SNHLY and FYNNEI. V drops 5 bases and J drops 3 bases, leaving 11 bases in between. Whole blood was collected in K2EDTA tubes by collaborating institutions according to the institutions' own protocols. Collaborator samples were shipped for TCRbeta analysis as frozen whole blood, isolated PBMCs, or DNA extracted from either sample type. Recombination joined TRBV2 with TRBJ2-7; TRBD1 might be the D gene, on 6 matching bases. The receptor's source is a man between 18 and 29 years old with active or convalescent COVID-19. Input material: peripheral blood. The encoded CDR3 is CASSLDSRYEQYF. The DNA sequence follows: TGTGCCAGCAGTTTGGACAGTCGCTACGAGCAGTACTTC.